The clone carrying this TCR beta chain was seen at least ten times. The antigen remains unidentified. The data are from a study of shared clonotypes between healthy human individuals. General study points: All-four-donor shared clonotypes had higher generation probabilities than non-shared clonotypes did. A handful of donors had about 5% of their naive CD4 clonotypes in common.

In germline, CDR1 is MNHNY, CDR2 SVGAGI (reference sequence). This CDR3 is built from 11 residues. V lost 8 bases, J lost 9 bases, and 11 bases lay in between. Assay used: immunoSEQ multiplex PCR; TCRdb lists only in-frame clones, some missing. The sample has roughly 100,000 clones; 67% are singletons. The study drew its donors from healthy HIV-negative adults without recent acute infections or vaccinations. The V and J genes are TRBV6-6 and TRBJ2-1; D might be TRBD1 (6 bases). The origin of this receptor is a woman aged 30 to 39 in good health. The sample consisted of memory CD8+ T cells sorted from blood. The subset denotes: CD45RO+ cells pooled with CCR7-negative TemRA cells. This CDR3 is CASFARGEQFF. The CDR3 nucleotides are TGTGCCAGCTTCGCCAGGGGTGAGCAGTTCTTC.